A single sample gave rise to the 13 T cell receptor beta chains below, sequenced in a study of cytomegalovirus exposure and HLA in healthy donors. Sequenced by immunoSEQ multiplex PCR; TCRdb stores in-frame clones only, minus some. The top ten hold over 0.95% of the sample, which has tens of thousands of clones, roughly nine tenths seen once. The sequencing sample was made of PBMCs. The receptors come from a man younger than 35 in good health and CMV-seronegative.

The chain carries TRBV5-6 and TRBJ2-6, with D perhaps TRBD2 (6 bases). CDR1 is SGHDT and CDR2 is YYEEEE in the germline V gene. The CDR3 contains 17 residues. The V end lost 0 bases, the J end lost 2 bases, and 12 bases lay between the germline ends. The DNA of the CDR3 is TGTGCCAGCAGCTTGGCCCCGGGAGCCCCTGGGGCCAACGTCCTGACTTTC. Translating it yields CASSLAPGAPGANVLTF.

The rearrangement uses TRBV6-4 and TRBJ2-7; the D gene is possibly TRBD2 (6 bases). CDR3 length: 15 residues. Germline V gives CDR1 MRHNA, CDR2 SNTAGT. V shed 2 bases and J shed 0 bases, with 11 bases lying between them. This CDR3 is CASSDLGSSSYEQYF. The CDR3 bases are TGTGCCAGCAGTGACCTCGGGAGTAGCTCCTACGAGCAGTACTTC.

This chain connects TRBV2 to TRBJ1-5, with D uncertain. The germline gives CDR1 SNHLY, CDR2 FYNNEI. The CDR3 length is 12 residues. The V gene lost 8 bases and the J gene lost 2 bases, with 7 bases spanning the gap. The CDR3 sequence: CASRGGNQPQHF. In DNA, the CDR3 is TGTGCCAGCCGAGGAGGCAATCAGCCCCAGCATTTT. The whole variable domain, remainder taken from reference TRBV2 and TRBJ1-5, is EPEVTQTPSHQVTQMGQEVILRCVPISNHLYFYWYRQILGQKVEFLVSFYNNEISEKSEIFDDQFSVERPDGSNFTLKIRSTKLEDSAMYFCASRGGNQPQHFGDGTRLSIL.

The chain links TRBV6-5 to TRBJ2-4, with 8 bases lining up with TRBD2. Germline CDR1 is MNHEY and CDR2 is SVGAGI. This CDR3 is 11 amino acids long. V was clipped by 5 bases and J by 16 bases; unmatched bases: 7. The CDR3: CASSNSGIFYF. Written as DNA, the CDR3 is TGTGCCAGCAGTAATAGCGGGATTTTCTACTTC.

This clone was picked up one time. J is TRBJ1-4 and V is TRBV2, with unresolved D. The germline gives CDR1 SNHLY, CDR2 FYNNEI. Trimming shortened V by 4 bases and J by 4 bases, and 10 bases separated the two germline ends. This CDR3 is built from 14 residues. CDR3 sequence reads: CASSVLDYNEKLFF. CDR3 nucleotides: TGTGCCAGCAGTGTTTTGGACTATAATGAAAAACTGTTTTTT.

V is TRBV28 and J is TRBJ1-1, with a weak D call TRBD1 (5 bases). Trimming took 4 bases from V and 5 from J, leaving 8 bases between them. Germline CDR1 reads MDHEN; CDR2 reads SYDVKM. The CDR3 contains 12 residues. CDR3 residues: CASSSGITEAFF. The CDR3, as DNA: TGTGCCAGCAGTTCAGGGATTACTGAAGCTTTCTTT.

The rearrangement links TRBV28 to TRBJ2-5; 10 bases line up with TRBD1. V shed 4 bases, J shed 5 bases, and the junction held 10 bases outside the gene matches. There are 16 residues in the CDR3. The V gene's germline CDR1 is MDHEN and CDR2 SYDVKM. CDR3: CASSSHRTGGMETQYF. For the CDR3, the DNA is TGTGCCAGCAGTTCCCATAGGACAGGGGGAATGGAGACCCAGTACTTC.

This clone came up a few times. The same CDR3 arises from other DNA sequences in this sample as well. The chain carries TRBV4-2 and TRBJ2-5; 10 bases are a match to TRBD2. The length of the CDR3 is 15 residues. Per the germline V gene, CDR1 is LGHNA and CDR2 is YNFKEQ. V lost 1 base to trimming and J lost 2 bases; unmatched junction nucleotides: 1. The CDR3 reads CASSQGTSGQETQYF. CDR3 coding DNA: TGTGCCAGCAGCCAAGGGACTAGCGGACAAGAGACCCAGTACTTC.

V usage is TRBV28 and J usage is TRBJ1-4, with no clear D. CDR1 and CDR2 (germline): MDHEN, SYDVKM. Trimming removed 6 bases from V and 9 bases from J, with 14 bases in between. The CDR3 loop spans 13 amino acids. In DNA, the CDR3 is TGTGCCAGCAGAAAAACCGGGGAACAAAAACTGTTTTTT. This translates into CASRKTGEQKLFF.

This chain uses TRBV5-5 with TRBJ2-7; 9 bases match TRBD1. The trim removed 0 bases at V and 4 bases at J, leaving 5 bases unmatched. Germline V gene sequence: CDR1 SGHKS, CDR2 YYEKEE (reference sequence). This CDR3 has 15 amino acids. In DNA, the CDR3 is TGTGCCAGCAGCTTGGTCGGGACAGGGTTGTACGAGCAGTACTTC. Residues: CASSLVGTGLYEQYF.

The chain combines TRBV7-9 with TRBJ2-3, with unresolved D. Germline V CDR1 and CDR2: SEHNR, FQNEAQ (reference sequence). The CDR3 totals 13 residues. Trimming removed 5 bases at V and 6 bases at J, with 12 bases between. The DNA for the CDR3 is TGTGCCAGCAGCCCTCCGGTCGGGGATACGCAGTATTTT. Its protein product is CASSPPVGDTQYF.

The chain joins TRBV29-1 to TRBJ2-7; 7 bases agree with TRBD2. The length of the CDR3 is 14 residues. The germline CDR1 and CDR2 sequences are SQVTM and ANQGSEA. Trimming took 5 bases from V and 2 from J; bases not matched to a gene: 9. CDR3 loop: CSVTFQAGTYEQYF. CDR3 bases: TGCAGCGTTACTTTCCAAGCGGGGACCTACGAGCAGTACTTC.

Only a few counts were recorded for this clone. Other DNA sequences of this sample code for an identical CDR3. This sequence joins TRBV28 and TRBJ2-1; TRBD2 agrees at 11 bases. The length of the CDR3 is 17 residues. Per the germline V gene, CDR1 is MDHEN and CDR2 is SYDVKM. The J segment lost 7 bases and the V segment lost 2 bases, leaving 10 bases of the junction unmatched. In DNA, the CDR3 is TGTGCCAGCAGTTTAGGGGGGGCTAGCGGGAGGAGTAATGAGCAGTTCTTC. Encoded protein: CASSLGGASGRSNEQFF. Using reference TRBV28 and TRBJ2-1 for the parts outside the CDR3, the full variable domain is DVKVTQSSRYLVKRTGEKVFLECVQDMDHENMFWYRQDPGLGLRLIYFSYDVKMKEKGDIPEGYSVSREKKERFSLILESASTNQTSMYLCASSLGGASGRSNEQFFGPGTRLTVL.